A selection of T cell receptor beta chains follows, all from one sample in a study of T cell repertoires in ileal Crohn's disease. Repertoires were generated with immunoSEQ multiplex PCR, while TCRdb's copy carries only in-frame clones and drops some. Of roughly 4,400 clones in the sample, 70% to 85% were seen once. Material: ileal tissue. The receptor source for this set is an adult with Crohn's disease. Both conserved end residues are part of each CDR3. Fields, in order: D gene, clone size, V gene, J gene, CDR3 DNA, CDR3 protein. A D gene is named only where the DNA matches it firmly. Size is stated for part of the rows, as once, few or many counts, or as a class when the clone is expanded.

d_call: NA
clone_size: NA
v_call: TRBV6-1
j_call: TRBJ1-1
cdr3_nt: TGTGCCAGCAGTGAAACCATGTCGAACACTGAAGCTTTCTTT
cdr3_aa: CASSETMSNTEAFF

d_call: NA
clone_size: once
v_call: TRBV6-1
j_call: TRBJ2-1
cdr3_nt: TGTGCCAGCAGTGAAAAGGGAGAGGCCTACAATGAGCAGTTCTTC
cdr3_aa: CASSEKGEAYNEQFF

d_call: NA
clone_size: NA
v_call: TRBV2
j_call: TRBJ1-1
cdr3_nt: TGTGCCAGCAGTTTTGGGGACACTGAAGCTTTCTTT
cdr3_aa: CASSFGDTEAFF

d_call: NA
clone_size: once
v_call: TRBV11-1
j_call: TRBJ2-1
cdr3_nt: TGTGCCAGCAGCTTAGACGCAGGGTCGAGGAATGAGCAGTTCTTC
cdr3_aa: CASSLDAGSRNEQFF

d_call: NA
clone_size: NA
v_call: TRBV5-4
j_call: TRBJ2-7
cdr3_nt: TGTGCCAGCAGTTACGACAGTTCCCTACCCTACGAGCAGTACTTC
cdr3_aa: CASSYDSSLPYEQYF

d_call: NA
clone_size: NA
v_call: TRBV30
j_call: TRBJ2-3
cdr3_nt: TGTGCCTGGAGTGCCGTAGGAGATACGCAGTATTTT
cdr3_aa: CAWSAVGDTQYF

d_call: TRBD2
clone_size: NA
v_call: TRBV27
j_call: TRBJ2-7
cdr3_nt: TGTGCCAGCACTCTAGCGGGAGGGCCCTACGAGCAGTACTTC
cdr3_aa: CASTLAGGPYEQYF

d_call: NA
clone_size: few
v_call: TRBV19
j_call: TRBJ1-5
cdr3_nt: TGTGCCAGTAGTCCCAGGGGAGAGGGCAATCAGCCCCAGCATTTT
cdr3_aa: CASSPRGEGNQPQHF

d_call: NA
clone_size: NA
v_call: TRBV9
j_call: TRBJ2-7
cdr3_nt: TGTGCCAGCAGCCCCCGTCGGGAGAGGGACGAGCAGTACTTC
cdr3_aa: CASSPRRERDEQYF

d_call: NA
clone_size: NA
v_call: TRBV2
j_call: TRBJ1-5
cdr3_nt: TGTGCCACCAAAAAAGACACAGGCAACAATCAGCCCCAGCATTTT
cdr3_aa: CATKKDTGNNQPQHF

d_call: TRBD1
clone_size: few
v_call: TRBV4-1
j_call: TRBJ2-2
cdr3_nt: TGCGCCAGCAGCCAACTGACAGGGTCCACCGGGGAGCTGTTTTTT
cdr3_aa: CASSQLTGSTGELFF

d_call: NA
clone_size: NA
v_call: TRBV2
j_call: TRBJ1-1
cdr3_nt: TGTGCCAGCGGGAGCGAAGGGAACACTGAAGCTTTCTTT
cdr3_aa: CASGSEGNTEAFF

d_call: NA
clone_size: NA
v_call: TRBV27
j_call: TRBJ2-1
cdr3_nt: TGTGCCAGCAGTTACCGACGGAGCTCCTACAATGAGCAGTTCTTC
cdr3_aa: CASSYRRSSYNEQFF

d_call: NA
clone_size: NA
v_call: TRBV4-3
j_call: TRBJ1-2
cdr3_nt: TGCGCCAGCAGCCAAGATCCCCACACTTCCTATGGCTACACCTTC
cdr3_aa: CASSQDPHTSYGYTF

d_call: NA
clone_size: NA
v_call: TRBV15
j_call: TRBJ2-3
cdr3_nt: TGTGCCACCAGCAGACAGCGTTCCATGGTAGCGTCCTCAGGAGATACGCAGTATTTT
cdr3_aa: CATSRQRSMVASSGDTQYF

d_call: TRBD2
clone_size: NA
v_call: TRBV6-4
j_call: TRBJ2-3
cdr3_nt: TGTGCCAGCAGTGACTCCGGGGGAGGGCCAGATACGCAGTATTTT
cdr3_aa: CASSDSGGGPDTQYF

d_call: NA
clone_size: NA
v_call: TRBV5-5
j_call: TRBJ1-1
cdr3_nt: TGTGCCAGCAGCTTGGTTATAGTTACTGGCACTGAAGCTTTCTTT
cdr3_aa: CASSLVIVTGTEAFF

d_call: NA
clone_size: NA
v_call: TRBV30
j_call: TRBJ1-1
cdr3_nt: TGTGCCTGGAAGGACCGCTCGAACACTGAAGCTTTCTTT
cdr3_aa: CAWKDRSNTEAFF

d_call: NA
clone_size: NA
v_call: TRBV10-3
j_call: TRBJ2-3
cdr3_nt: TGTGCCATCAGGGACGGCCCCAGCACAGATACGCAGTATTTT
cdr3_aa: CAIRDGPSTDTQYF

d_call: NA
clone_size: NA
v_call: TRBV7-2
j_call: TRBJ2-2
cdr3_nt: TGTGCCAGCAGCTCGACACATAATGCCGGGGAGCTGTTTTTT
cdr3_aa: CASSSTHNAGELFF

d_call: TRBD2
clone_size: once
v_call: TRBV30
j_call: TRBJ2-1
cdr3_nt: TGTGCCAAAAAGGGGGTAGCGGGAGGGAGCTCCTACAATGAGCAGTTCTTC
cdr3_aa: CAKKGVAGGSSYNEQFF

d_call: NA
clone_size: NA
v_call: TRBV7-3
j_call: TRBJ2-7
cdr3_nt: TGTGCCAGCAGCCCCCGTGGGCCTCCCTACGAGCAGTACTTC
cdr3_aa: CASSPRGPPYEQYF

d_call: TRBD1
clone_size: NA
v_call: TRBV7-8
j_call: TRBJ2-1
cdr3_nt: TGTGCCAGCAGCGTCCGGGACAGGCTTTACAATGAGCAGTTCTTC
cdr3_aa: CASSVRDRLYNEQFF

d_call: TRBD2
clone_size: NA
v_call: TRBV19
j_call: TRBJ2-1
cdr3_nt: TGTGCCAGTAGTGTCGGGACTAGAAAAGGGGATGAGCAGTTCTTC
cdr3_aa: CASSVGTRKGDEQFF

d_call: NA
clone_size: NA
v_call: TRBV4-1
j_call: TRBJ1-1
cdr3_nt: TGCGCCAGCAGCCAACACCGGAACACTGAAGCTTTCTTT
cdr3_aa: CASSQHRNTEAFF

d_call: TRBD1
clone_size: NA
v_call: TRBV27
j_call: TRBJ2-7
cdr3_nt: TGTGCCAGCAGTCCAATGGGACAGGGAGGCGAGCAGTACTTC
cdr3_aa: CASSPMGQGGEQYF

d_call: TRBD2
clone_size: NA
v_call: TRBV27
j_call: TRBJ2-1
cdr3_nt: TGTGCCAGCAGTAGGGGACTAGCGGCCGATGAGCAGTTCTTC
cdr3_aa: CASSRGLAADEQFF

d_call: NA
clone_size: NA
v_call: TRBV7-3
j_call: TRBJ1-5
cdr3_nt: TGTGCCAGCAGCTTAGAGGGTCAGCCCCAGCATTTT
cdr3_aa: CASSLEGQPQHF

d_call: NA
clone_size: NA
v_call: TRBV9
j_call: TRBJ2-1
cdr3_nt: TGTGCCAGCAGCCCCCAACCCAAAGCAAGGGATGAGCAGTTCTTC
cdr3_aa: CASSPQPKARDEQFF

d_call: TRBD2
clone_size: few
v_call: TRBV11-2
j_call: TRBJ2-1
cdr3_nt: TGTGCCAGCAGCTCCCCGGCGGGAGCGTACTCCTACAATGAGCAGTTCTTC
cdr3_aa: CASSSPAGAYSYNEQFF

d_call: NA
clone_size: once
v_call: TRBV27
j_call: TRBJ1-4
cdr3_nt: TGTGCCAGCAGTTTATTCGCGGGGGTTAATGAAAAACTGTTTTTT
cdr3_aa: CASSLFAGVNEKLFF

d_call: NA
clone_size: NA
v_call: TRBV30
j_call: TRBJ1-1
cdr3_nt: TGTGCCTGGAGTAGTATGACCCTAACTGAAGCTTTCTTT
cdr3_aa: CAWSSMTLTEAFF